These 27 T cell receptor beta chains share one sample of origin, sequenced in a study of blood T cell repertoires in COVID-19. Sequencing used immunoSEQ multiplex PCR; TCRdb keeps in-frame clones, though not all of them. The data contain about 65,000 clones, about 94% of them singletons. Sequencing was carried out using peripheral blood. The origin of the receptors is a man aged 70 or older with active COVID-19.

V gene TRBV6-1 combines with J gene TRBJ2-7, with D maybe TRBD1 (6 bases). This CDR3 is built from 15 residues. Germline lookup yields CDR1 MNHNS and CDR2 SASEGT. With 2 bases removed from V and 0 bases from J, the gap between germline ends came to 11 bases. The CDR3 nucleotides read TGTGCCAGCAGTGAAACGGGACACCACTCCTACGAGCAGTACGTC. Its translation is CASSETGHHSYEQYV.

The rearrangement uses TRBV3-1 (or the pseudogene TRBV3-2) and TRBJ2-2, with D perhaps TRBD2 (5 bases). Looked up from germline, CDR1 is LGHDT and CDR2 is YNNKEL (reference sequence). The CDR3 runs to 14 residues. V lost 4 bases and J 5 bases, leaving 11 bases between the germline ends. The CDR3 DNA follows: TGTGCCAGCAGCCGTGGACTTTCTACCGGGGAGCTGTTTTTT. Protein product: CASSRGLSTGELFF.

This clone was counted once. The chain couples TRBV11-3 to TRBJ1-2; D ambiguous. Trimming pared 5 bases from V and 3 bases from J, leaving 13 bases between. The CDR3 is 14 residues long. The germline V gene has CDR1 SGHNT and CDR2 YENEEA. The CDR3 sequence is CASSPTTPDYGYTF. For the CDR3, the DNA is TGTGCCAGCAGCCCAACTACACCAGACTATGGCTACACCTTC.

The rearrangement links TRBV7-3 to TRBJ2-3; D gene ambiguous. Per germline, CDR1 SGHTA and CDR2 FQGTGA. The V end lost 1 base, the J end lost 6 bases, and 11 bases lay between the germline ends. This CDR3 is built from 14 residues. The CDR3 nucleotides are TGTGCCAGCAGCTTAAATTCGAGCCCTGATACGCAGTATTTT. This gives the protein CASSLNSSPDTQYF.

The sample holds one count of this clone. The chain employs TRBV10-1 and TRBJ1-3; D is uncertain. Deletions cut 6 bases from V and 0 bases from J, with 9 bases between. CDR3 length: 14 residues. Germline loops: CDR1 WNHNN, CDR2 SYGVQD (reference sequence). CDR3 protein: CASSAVNSGNTIYF. The CDR3 DNA is TGCGCCAGCAGCGCGGTGAACTCTGGAAACACCATATATTTT.

This clone has a handful of counts. The chain combines TRBV5-1 with TRBJ2-3; no clear D. The germline gives CDR1 SGHRS, CDR2 YFSETQ. This CDR3 spans 12 amino acids. Trimming stripped 4 bases from V and 2 bases from J, with 5 bases between. The CDR3 coding sequence is TGCGCCAGCAGCCCTACCACAGATACGCAGTATTTT. Its protein is CASSPTTDTQYF.

The CDR3 nucleotides read TGTGCCAGCAGCTTGGGACTAGCGGGGTGGGCAGATACGCAGTATTTT. Translated: CASSLGLAGWADTQYF. The chain recombines TRBV5-6 with TRBJ2-3; 11 positions agree with TRBD2. Germline assignment: CDR1 SGHDT and CDR2 YYEEEE. V trimming: 0 bases; J trimming: 4 bases; junction bases outside the gene matches: 4. This CDR3 has 16 residues.

The V and J genes are TRBV14 and TRBJ1-1; weak D call: TRBD1 (6 bases). This CDR3 spans 14 amino acids. The germline V gene encodes CDR1 SGHDN and CDR2 FVKESK. The V and J ends lost 3 bases and 3 bases respectively, with 11 bases between them. CDR3 coding DNA: TGTGCCAGCAGCCAGCGGACAGACTACACTGAAGCTTTCTTT. Its translation: CASSQRTDYTEAFF. The entire variable domain, with the rest obtained from reference TRBV14 and TRBJ1-1, is as follows: EAGVTQFPSHSVIEKGQTVTLRCDPISGHDNLYWYRRVMGKEIKFLLHFVKESKQDESGMPNNRFLAERTGGTYSTLKVQPAELEDSGVYFCASSQRTDYTEAFFGQGTRLTVV.

The chain recombines TRBV7-6 with TRBJ2-7; D is perhaps TRBD2 (5 bases). The CDR3 covers 13 residues. V lost 2 bases and J lost 5, with 10 bases in between. Germline-derived CDR1 and CDR2 are SGHVS and FNYEAQ. The CDR3 DNA follows: TGTGCCAGCAGCTTAATAGGGAGCGACGAGCAGTACTTC. This sequence encodes CASSLIGSDEQYF.

CDR3 sequence (DNA): TGTGCCAGCAGGGCGACAGGGGACACTGAAGCTTTCTTT. Amino acid sequence: CASRATGDTEAFF. The chain is built from TRBV6-5 and TRBJ1-1; the match to TRBD1 covers 8 bases. Germline V gives CDR1 MNHEY, CDR2 SVGAGI. The CDR3 covers 13 residues. Trimming removed 6 bases from V and 3 bases from J; junction bases left unmatched: 3.

The rearrangement joins TRBV3-1 (or the pseudogene TRBV3-2) to TRBJ2-7, with TRBD1 identical over 8 bases. The CDR3 totals 14 residues. With 2 bases clipped from V and 5 bases from J, the junction kept 5 bases outside the gene matches. Per germline, CDR1 LGHDT and CDR2 YNNKEL (reference sequence). As DNA, the CDR3 is TGTGCCAGCAGCCAAAGACAGGGGCATAACGAGCAGTACTTC. Translation: CASSQRQGHNEQYF.

The chain joins TRBV3-1 (or the pseudogene TRBV3-2) to TRBJ1-1, with D perhaps matching TRBD1 (5 bases). Germline CDR1 is LGHDT and CDR2 is YNNKEL (reference sequence). This CDR3 has 14 amino acids. With 1 base removed from V and 6 bases from J, the gap between germline ends came to 12 bases. The CDR3 DNA reads TGTGCCAGCAGCCAAGTTAGCGGAGGGGCTGAAGCTTTCTTT. This translates into CASSQVSGGAEAFF.

This clone was counted between two and nine times. The chain is built from TRBV28 and TRBJ1-3; 7 nucleotides line up with TRBD1. CDR1 is MDHEN and CDR2 is SYDVKM in the germline V gene. There are 15 residues in the CDR3. Unmatched junction bases numbered 6, after V lost 6 bases and J lost 1 base. CDR3 protein: CASRPQGLSGNTIYF. CDR3 sequence (DNA): TGTGCCAGCAGACCACAGGGGCTATCTGGAAACACCATATATTTT.

V and J are TRBV6-5 and TRBJ1-2; 10 bases map to TRBD1. V lost 7 bases to trimming and J lost 5 bases; unmatched junction nucleotides: 10. CDR3 size: 15 residues. Germline CDR1 reads MNHEY; CDR2 reads SVGAGI. The CDR3 coding sequence is TGTGCCAGCAATGGACAGGGGGGAACATATTATGGCTACACCTTC. This sequence encodes CASNGQGGTYYGYTF.

CDR3 nucleotides: TGTGCCAGCAATCCCGGGGGGGGTTCCGATGGCTACACCTTC. As protein: CASNPGGGSDGYTF. The chain combines TRBV19 with TRBJ1-2; possible D gene TRBD1, 5 bases. V was pared by 9 bases and J by 6 bases, with 20 bases between. Looked up from germline, CDR1 is LNHDA and CDR2 is SQIVND (reference sequence). CDR3 length: 14 residues.

V is TRBV13 and J is TRBJ2-7; 10 bases fit TRBD1. The CDR3 is 15 residues long. V trimming: 5 bases; J trimming: 7 bases; junction bases outside the gene matches: 11. Germline V gene sequence: CDR1 PRHDT, CDR2 FYEKMQ (reference sequence). CDR3 nucleotide sequence: TGTGCCAGCAGCCCCCTAGGACAGGGGGTGTGGGAGCAGTACTTC. Its protein is CASSPLGQGVWEQYF.

The rearrangement joins TRBV19 to TRBJ2-2; TRBD1 aligns across 10 bases. The germline V gene has CDR1 LNHDA and CDR2 SQIVND (reference sequence). V lost 4 bases to trimming and J lost 3 bases; unmatched junction nucleotides: 8. CDR3 length equals 17 residues. Written as DNA, the CDR3 is TGTGCCAGTAGTAGGGCCGGGACAGGGGTCGACACCGGGGAGCTGTTTTTT. As protein: CASSRAGTGVDTGELFF.

The CDR3, as DNA: TGTGCCAGCAGCTTGAGCGGGGGCCCCTCCTACGAGCAGTACGTC. Protein: CASSLSGGPSYEQYV. The chain recombines TRBV7-8 with TRBJ2-7, with TRBD2 matching over 8 bases. The CDR3 runs to 15 residues. Per the germline V gene, CDR1 is SGHVS and CDR2 is FQNEAQ. V lost 3 bases, J lost 0 bases, and 4 bases stayed unmatched.

This chain joins TRBV3-1 (or the pseudogene TRBV3-2) and TRBJ1-2, with unresolved D. The CDR3 has 11 residues. Per germline, CDR1 LGHDT and CDR2 YNNKEL (reference sequence). Trimming shortened V by 6 bases and J by 2 bases, and 4 bases separated the two germline ends. This CDR3 is CASRTNYGYTF. The CDR3 DNA reads as TGTGCCAGCAGAACAAACTATGGCTACACCTTC.

This clone appeared a few times. This sequence joins TRBV7-9 and TRBJ2-1, with 7 positions matching TRBD1. The ends lost 1 base at V and 7 bases at J; junction bases unmatched: 10. Germline loops: CDR1 SEHNR, CDR2 FQNEAQ (reference sequence). CDR3 size: 16 residues. The CDR3 DNA reads as TGTGCCAGCAGCTTAGGAACGGGACAGACGACTAATGAGCAGTTCTTC. Translated, it gives CASSLGTGQTTNEQFF.

The CDR3: CASSEGALVGYEQYF. For the CDR3, the DNA is TGTGCCAGCAGCGAGGGGGCGCTTGTTGGCTACGAGCAGTACTTC. The gene calls are TRBV11-3 and TRBJ2-7; 7 bases map to TRBD1. This CDR3 comprises 15 residues. The V segment lost 5 bases and the J segment 3 bases; nucleotides outside the gene matches: 10. Germline CDR1 SGHNT, CDR2 YENEEA.

The J gene is TRBJ2-3, the V gene TRBV24-1; 14 positions match TRBD2. This CDR3 region has 15 residues. Per germline, CDR1 KGHDR and CDR2 SFDVKD. V lost 10 bases and J lost 8; bases outside the gene matches: 10. CDR3 residues: CATSGTSGGGGTQYF. CDR3 bases: TGTGCCACTAGCGGGACTAGCGGGGGCGGAGGTACGCAGTATTTT.

The chain joins TRBV19 to TRBJ2-2; 8 bases align to TRBD2. The germline gives CDR1 LNHDA, CDR2 SQIVND (reference sequence). The CDR3 totals 16 residues. J gave up 7 bases and V 7 bases, and 14 bases lay outside the gene matches. The CDR3 reads CASTPPRGGWDGELFF. The CDR3, as DNA: TGTGCCAGTACCCCCCCCCGGGGGGGGTGGGACGGGGAGCTGTTTTTT.

The V call is TRBV11-2, the J call TRBJ2-3; TRBD2 matches 8 bases. Looked up from germline, CDR1 is SGHAT and CDR2 is FQNNGV. The CDR3 has 14 amino acids. Trimming took 0 bases from V and 6 from J; bases not matched to a gene: 2. The CDR3 protein is CASSLEPSGDTQYF. CDR3 DNA: TGTGCCAGCAGCTTAGAGCCTAGCGGGGATACGCAGTATTTT.

This chain uses TRBV18 with TRBJ1-1; TRBD1 matches at 7 bases. J lost 6 bases, V lost 3 bases, and 7 bases had no gene match. The CDR3 has 14 amino acids. Germline V gene sequence: CDR1 KGHSH, CDR2 LQKENI. Written as DNA, the CDR3 is TGTGCCAGCTCACCCGACAGGGTTTGGTCTGAAGCTTTCTTT. Translation: CASSPDRVWSEAFF.

The V and J genes are TRBV9 and TRBJ1-5, with 8 positions matching TRBD1. Germline V gene sequence: CDR1 SGDLS, CDR2 YYNGEE. The ends lost 4 bases at V and 4 bases at J; junction bases unmatched: 7. The CDR3 has 15 amino acids. CDR3 DNA sequence: TGTGCCAGCAGCCCATGGGACAGGACAAATCAGCCCCAGCATTTT. Translated: CASSPWDRTNQPQHF.

The chain couples TRBV3-1 (or the pseudogene TRBV3-2) to TRBJ2-2, with 9 bases matching TRBD2. The CDR3 runs to 16 residues. Germline CDR1 and CDR2: LGHDT and YNNKEL (reference sequence). V lost 4 bases to trimming and J lost 6 bases; unmatched junction nucleotides: 9. The CDR3 protein is CASSPTGGGAAGELFF. The DNA for the CDR3 is TGTGCCAGCAGCCCGACGGGCGGGGGGGCCGCCGGGGAGCTGTTTTTT.